A single sample is the source of the 8 T cell receptor beta chains below, sequenced in a study of blood T cell repertoires in COVID-19. This table comes from immunoSEQ multiplex PCR, and its TCRdb copy is limited to in-frame clones, with some not included. Counted here are about 270,000 clones, roughly 86% occurring once; the ten biggest clones make up approximately 2.2%. The sample taken for sequencing was peripheral blood. These TCRs come from a woman between 45 and 65 years old with acute or convalescent COVID-19.

Written as DNA, the CDR3 is TGTGCCAGCAGCGCTAGAAAACAGGAATACGAGCAGTACTTC. Protein sequence: CASSARKQEYEQYF. V is TRBV3-1 (or the pseudogene TRBV3-2) and J is TRBJ2-7; perhaps TRBD1 as D (5 bases). CDR3 length equals 14 residues. V lost 5 bases, J lost 4 bases, and 15 bases lay in between. Germline V CDR1 and CDR2: LGHDT, YNNKEL (reference sequence).

This clone has just a few counts. The chain recombines TRBV10-1 with TRBJ2-3; 9 nucleotides align to TRBD2. V lost 8 bases and J lost 4; bases outside the gene matches: 10. Germline CDR1 WNHNN, CDR2 SYGVQD (reference sequence). The CDR3 has 15 amino acids. The CDR3 protein is CASAAASGNPDTQYF. Written as DNA, the CDR3 is TGCGCCAGCGCGGCGGCTAGCGGGAACCCAGATACGCAGTATTTT.

The chain combines TRBV5-1 with TRBJ1-3; D remains ambiguous. There are 17 residues in the CDR3. The V end was cut by 0 bases, the J end by 2 bases, with 15 bases between. Per the germline V gene, CDR1 is SGHRS and CDR2 is YFSETQ. Here the CDR3 DNA reads TGCGCCAGCAGCTTGGCCTCGGCGGCGGTGCCTGGAAACACCATATATTTT. Its protein product is CASSLASAAVPGNTIYF.

This chain connects TRBV7-9 to TRBJ2-7; 11 bases match TRBD2. This CDR3 region has 15 residues. The V and J ends lost 4 bases and 3 bases, in that order; junction bases with no gene match: 5. Germline loops: CDR1 SEHNR, CDR2 FQNEAQ (reference sequence). The CDR3 here is CASSSKGTSGYEQYF. The CDR3, as DNA: TGTGCCAGCAGCTCAAAGGGGACTAGCGGCTACGAGCAGTACTTC.

The rearrangement uses TRBV7-9 and TRBJ1-4; TRBD1 matches at 11 bases. The junction had 2 bases not matched to a gene; V was cut back by 0 bases and J by 8 bases. Germline lookup yields CDR1 SEHNR and CDR2 FQNEAQ (reference sequence). The CDR3 is made up of 15 amino acids. The CDR3 region has the DNA TGTGCCAGCAGCTTAGCGCGGACAGGGGGCGAAAAACTGTTTTTT. Amino acid sequence: CASSLARTGGEKLFF.

The CDR3 reads CASSPGALAGAGREQYF. CDR3 in DNA: TGCGCCAGCAGCCCTGGGGCCTTAGCGGGAGCGGGTCGGGAGCAGTACTTC. The chain links TRBV5-1 to TRBJ2-7; 9 bases agree with TRBD2. Trimming took 4 bases from V and 7 from J; bases not matched to a gene: 18. From germline, CDR1 is SGHRS and CDR2 YFSETQ. This CDR3 comprises 17 residues. Filled out from reference TRBV5-1 and TRBJ2-7, the complete variable domain reads KAGVTQTPRYLIKTRGQQVTLSCSPISGHRSVSWYQQTPGQGLQFLFEYFSETQRNKGNFPGRFSGRQFSNSRSEMNVSTLELGDSALYLCASSPGALAGAGREQYFGPGTRLTVT.

The chain is built from TRBV28 and TRBJ2-1; 8 bases are a match to TRBD2. J gave up 3 bases and V 5 bases, and 18 bases lay outside the gene matches. The CDR3 spans 19 residues. CDR1 and CDR2 from the germline V gene are MDHEN and SYDVKM. The CDR3 reads CASSPEGSVAAGGYNEQFF. As DNA, the CDR3 is TGTGCCAGCAGTCCCGAGGGGTCTGTTGCGGCGGGGGGCTACAATGAGCAGTTCTTC.

V gene TRBV4-2 combines with J gene TRBJ2-7; TRBD2 is a possible D gene (5 bases). CDR1 and CDR2 from the germline V gene are LGHNA and YNFKEQ. V lost 1 base and J 1 base, leaving 8 bases between the germline ends. The CDR3 runs 14 residues. This CDR3 is CASSQVTGSYEQYF. In DNA, the CDR3 is TGTGCCAGCAGCCAAGTTACGGGGTCCTACGAGCAGTACTTC.